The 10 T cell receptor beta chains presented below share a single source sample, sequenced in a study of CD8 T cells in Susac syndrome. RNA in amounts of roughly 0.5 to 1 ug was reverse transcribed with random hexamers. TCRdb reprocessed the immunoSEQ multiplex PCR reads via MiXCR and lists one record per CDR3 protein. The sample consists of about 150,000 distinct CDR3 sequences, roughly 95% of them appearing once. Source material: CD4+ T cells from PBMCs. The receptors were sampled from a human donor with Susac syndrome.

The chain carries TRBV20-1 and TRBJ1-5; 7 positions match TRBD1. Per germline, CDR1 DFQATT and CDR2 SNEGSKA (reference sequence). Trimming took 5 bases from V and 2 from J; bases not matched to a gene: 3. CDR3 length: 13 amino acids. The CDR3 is CSAVTGGNQPQHF. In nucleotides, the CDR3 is TGCAGTGCTGTAACAGGGGGCAATCAGCCCCAGCATTTT.

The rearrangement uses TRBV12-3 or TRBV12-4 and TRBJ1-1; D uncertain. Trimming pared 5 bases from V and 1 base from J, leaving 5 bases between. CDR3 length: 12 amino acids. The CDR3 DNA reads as TGTGCCAGCAGTCCGGAGAACACTGAAGCTTTCTTT. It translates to CASSPENTEAFF.

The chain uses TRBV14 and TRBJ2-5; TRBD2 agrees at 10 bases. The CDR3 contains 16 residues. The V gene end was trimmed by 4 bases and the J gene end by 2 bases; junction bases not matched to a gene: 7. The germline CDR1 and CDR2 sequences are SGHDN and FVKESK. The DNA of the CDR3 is TGTGCCAGCAGCCTCGGACTAGCGGTGATTCAAGAGACCCAGTACTTC. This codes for CASSLGLAVIQETQYF. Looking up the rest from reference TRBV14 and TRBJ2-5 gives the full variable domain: EAGVTQFPSHSVIEKGQTVTLRCDPISGHDNLYWYRRVMGKEIKFLLHFVKESKQDESGMPNNRFLAERTGGTYSTLKVQPAELEDSGVYFCASSLGLAVIQETQYFGPGTRLLVL.

The CDR3: CASSLIGHPGDEQYF. The CDR3 nucleotides are TGTGCCAGCAGCTTAATAGGGCACCCGGGCGACGAGCAGTACTTC. The chain combines TRBV11-1 with TRBJ2-7, with D hard to call. CDR1 and CDR2 (germline): SGHAT, FQDESV (reference sequence). The CDR3 runs 15 residues. Trimming removed 2 bases from V and 5 bases from J, with 16 bases in between.

The CDR3 reads CASSHARGGLAETQYF. CDR3 sequence (DNA): TGTGCCAGCAGCCACGCCCGCGGGGGCCTGGCAGAGACCCAGTACTTC. The genes are TRBV14 and TRBJ2-5, with a tentative D call TRBD2 (7 bases). V was trimmed by 3 bases and J by 4 bases, leaving 18 bases between them. Germline V CDR1 and CDR2: SGHDN, FVKESK. This CDR3 has 16 residues.

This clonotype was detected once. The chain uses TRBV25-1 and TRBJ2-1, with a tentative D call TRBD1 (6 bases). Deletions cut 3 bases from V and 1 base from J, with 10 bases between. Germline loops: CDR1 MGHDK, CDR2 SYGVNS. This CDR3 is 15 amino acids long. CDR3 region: CASSDPRGSYNEQFF. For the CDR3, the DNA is TGTGCCAGCAGTGATCCTAGGGGGTCCTACAATGAGCAGTTCTTC.

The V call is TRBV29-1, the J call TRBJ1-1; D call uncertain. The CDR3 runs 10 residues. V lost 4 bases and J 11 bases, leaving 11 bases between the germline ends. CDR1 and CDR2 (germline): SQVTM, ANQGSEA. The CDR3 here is CSVVGSTAFF. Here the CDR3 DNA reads TGCAGCGTTGTTGGTTCGACGGCTTTCTTT.

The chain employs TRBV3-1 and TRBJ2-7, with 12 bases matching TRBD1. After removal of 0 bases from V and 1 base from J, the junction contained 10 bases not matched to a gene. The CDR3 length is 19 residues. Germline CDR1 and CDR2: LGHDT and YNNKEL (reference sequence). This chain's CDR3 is CASSQDIPGQGAKSYEQYF. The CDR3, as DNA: TGTGCCAGCAGCCAAGATATTCCGGGACAGGGGGCGAAGTCCTACGAGCAGTACTTC.

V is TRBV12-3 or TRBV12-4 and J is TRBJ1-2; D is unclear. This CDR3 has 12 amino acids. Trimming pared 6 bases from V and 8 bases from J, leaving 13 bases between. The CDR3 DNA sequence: TGTGCCAGCAGCCAACTCAACACAGGCTACACCTTC. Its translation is CASSQLNTGYTF.

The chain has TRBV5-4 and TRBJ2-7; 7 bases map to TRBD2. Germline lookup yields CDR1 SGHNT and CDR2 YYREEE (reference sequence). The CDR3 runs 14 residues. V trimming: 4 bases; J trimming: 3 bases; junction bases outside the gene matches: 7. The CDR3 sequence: CASSIAGEGYEQYF. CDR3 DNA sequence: TGTGCCAGCAGCATCGCGGGGGAAGGCTACGAGCAGTACTTC.